Each of the 14 T cell receptor beta chains below was sequenced from the same sample in a study of blood T cells in healthy people across ages. A second roughly 6 to 11 cycle PCR used barcoded and J-beta primers. TCRdb redid the calling of the 5' RACE reads with MiXCR, one entry per CDR3 protein. The sample records 850,000 or so distinct CDR3 sequences, 29% being singletons. Sample: blood. All receptors derive from an elderly woman in good health.

This clonotype was detected ten times or more. The chain combines TRBV9 with TRBJ1-2, with no clear D. The germline CDR1 and CDR2 sequences are SGDLS and YYNGEE. The CDR3 contains 13 residues. The V end was cut by 4 bases, the J end by 7 bases, with 14 bases between. In nucleotides, the CDR3 is TGTGCCAGCAGCCCGGTTTCAGCCGCTGGCTACACCTTC. It specifies CASSPVSAAGYTF.

With respect to this clonotype: This clone may be a read error of a much larger clone one base away. The chain employs TRBV4-3 and TRBJ1-2; no clear D. Germline values: CDR1 LGHNA, CDR2 YSLEER. The CDR3 spans 16 residues. Trimming removed 1 base at V and 2 bases at J, with 14 bases between. The CDR3 loop is CASSQGMGRGNYGYTF. The CDR3 nucleotides are TGCGCCAGCAGCCAAGGTATGGGAAGAGGGAACTATGGCTACACCTTC.

Ten or more counts support this clonotype. The chain links TRBV20-1 to TRBJ2-5, with 11 bases lining up with TRBD1. The CDR3 is 16 residues long. The germline gives CDR1 DFQATT, CDR2 SNEGSKA (reference sequence). Trimming removed 4 bases from V and 4 bases from J; junction bases left unmatched: 11. CDR3 DNA: TGCAGTGCTAAAGGGGACAGGGGGGATGTAAGAGAGACCCAGTACTTC. As protein: CSAKGDRGDVRETQYF.

This clonotype was detected ten times or more. This chain joins TRBV11-2 and TRBJ1-2; 8 bases line up with TRBD1. V lost 2 bases, J lost 4 bases, and 12 bases stayed unmatched. CDR3 length: 17 residues. The germline CDR1 and CDR2 sequences are SGHAT and FQNNGV. Here the CDR3 reads CASSLSPGGEKSYGYTF. Written as DNA, the CDR3 is TGTGCCAGCAGCTTAAGTCCAGGGGGCGAGAAAAGCTATGGCTACACCTTC.

This chain uses TRBV27 with TRBJ2-1; D ambiguous. The CDR3 loop spans 12 amino acids. CDR1 and CDR2 from the germline V gene are MNHEY and SMNVEV (reference sequence). V lost 7 bases and J lost 7, with 11 bases in between. The CDR3 sequence: CASTSRMNEQFF. As DNA, the CDR3 is TGTGCCAGCACCTCTAGGATGAATGAGCAGTTCTTC.

This sequence joins TRBV7-3 and TRBJ2-5; 8 bases line up with TRBD1. The J call may be in error: the DNA end matches TRBJ2-7 better. This CDR3 is built from 15 residues. From germline, CDR1 is SGHTA and CDR2 FQGTGA. The DNA for the CDR3 is TGTGCCAGCAGCTTAGACGGACAGGGAACCTACGAGCAGTACTTC. This encodes CASSLDGQGTYEQYF.

This clonotype was seen more than once but under ten times. J is TRBJ1-2 and V is TRBV30; unclear D gene. This CDR3 region has 13 residues. The germline V gene encodes CDR1 GTSNPN and CDR2 SVGIG (reference sequence). The ends were cut back, 1 base at V and 0 bases at J, with 6 bases in the middle. CDR3: CAWSGQPNYGYTF. In DNA, the CDR3 is TGTGCCTGGAGTGGGCAGCCTAACTATGGCTACACCTTC.

Concerning this clonotype itself: A much larger clone lies one base from this, so it may be a read error. This chain connects TRBV10-3 to TRBJ1-2; D ambiguous. V gave up 0 bases and J gave up 1 base, with 18 bases separating them. The germline gives CDR1 ENHRY, CDR2 SYGVKD. CDR3 length equals 18 residues. As DNA, the CDR3 is TGTGCCATCAGTGAGTCGATAAATTGTGCCAGCCTTAACTATGGCTACACCTTC. It specifies CAISESINCASLNYGYTF.

In the case of this clonotype: A much larger clone sits a single nucleotide away, making a read error possible. This chain joins TRBV7-2 and TRBJ2-1; TRBD1 matches 7 bases. The V gene end was trimmed by 3 bases and the J gene end by 5 bases; junction bases not matched to a gene: 4. Germline loops: CDR1 SGHTA, CDR2 FQGNSA. The CDR3 consists of 14 residues. CDR3 protein: CASSLGTDDNEQFF. The CDR3 DNA sequence: TGTGCCAGCAGCTTGGGGACAGATGACAATGAGCAGTTCTTC. The variable domain in full, completed from reference TRBV7-2 and TRBJ2-1, reads GAGVSQSPSNKVTEKGKDVELRCDPISGHTALYWYRQSLGQGLEFLIYFQGNSAPDKSGLPSDRFSAERTGGSVSTLTIQRTQQEDSAVYLCASSLGTDDNEQFFGPGTRLTVL.

This clonotype was picked up many times. The rearrangement joins TRBV3-1 to TRBJ2-3; no clear D gene. Germline CDR1 reads LGHDT; CDR2 reads YNNKEL (reference sequence). The length of the CDR3 is 16 residues. Trimming pared 6 bases from V and 0 bases from J, leaving 16 bases between. The chain's CDR3 is CASRKGNPTSTDTQYF. The CDR3 nucleotides are TGTGCCAGCAGAAAAGGCAACCCTACTAGCACAGATACGCAGTATTTT.

This clonotype came up many times. This sequence joins TRBV6-1 and TRBJ2-5; tentative D call: TRBD1 (5 bases). V lost 4 bases, J lost 1 base, and 13 bases lay in between. Germline-derived CDR1 and CDR2 are MNHNS and SASEGT. CDR3 size: 15 residues. DNA of the CDR3: TGTGCCAGCAGTGGTCCCAGGGTGCTCCAAGAGACCCAGTACTTC. It yields the protein CASSGPRVLQETQYF.

This clonotype was seen many times. V usage is TRBV18 and J usage is TRBJ2-7; D tentatively reads TRBD1 or TRBD2 (6 bases each). V dropped 2 bases and J dropped 4 bases, with 12 bases sitting between them. This CDR3 has 14 amino acids. Germline V gene sequence: CDR1 KGHSH, CDR2 LQKENI. The chain's CDR3 is CASSPDGGGYEQYF. CDR3 bases: TGTGCCAGCTCACCAGACGGGGGCGGTTACGAGCAGTACTTC.

There are many counts of this clonotype. CDR3 DNA sequence: TGCGCCAGCAGCCGGACCCCAGGGGCACGAGAGACCCAGTACTTC. Encoded protein: CASSRTPGARETQYF. The V and J genes are TRBV5-1 and TRBJ2-5; possible D gene TRBD1, 6 bases. V was cut by 4 bases and J by 4 bases, with 17 bases left in between. This CDR3 region has 15 residues. Germline V lookup: CDR1 SGHRS, CDR2 YFSETQ.

This clonotype has a handful of counts. Being one base from a much bigger clone, this may be a read error. The chain employs TRBV6-5 and TRBJ2-5; the D gene is possibly TRBD1 (5 bases). TRBJ2-7 explains the end of the DNA better; the J call may be wrong. This CDR3 is 15 amino acids long. Germline CDR1 and CDR2: MNHEY and SVGAGI. Written as DNA, the CDR3 is TGTGCCAGCAGTTACAGTCGTAGGGGTGACTACGAGCAGTACTTC. It yields the protein CASSYSRRGDYEQYF.